Listed below are T cell receptor beta chains from one sample, sequenced in a study of control samples from healthy donors and cancer patients. Generated by immunoSEQ multiplex PCR, the TCRdb table keeps only in-frame clones and is missing some. The sample consists of about 49,000 clones, about 86% of them appearing once. The sequencing sample was made of PBMCs. These receptors were obtained from a woman in her fifties or sixties with lung cancer. Each CDR3 is given with its conserved first and last residue. A D gene is named only where the DNA matches it firmly. Rows may omit the clone size; those that give it use once, few, many or a size class.

J gene	D gene	clone size	V gene	CDR3 DNA	CDR3 protein
TRBJ2-1	NA	once	TRBV5-1	TGCGCCAGCAGCTTGGGTAACAGGGTCGCCTACAATGAGCAGTTCTTC	CASSLGNRVAYNEQFF
TRBJ2-2	NA	NA	TRBV11-2	TGTGCCAGCAGCTTAGATTCATGGGGGGAGCTGTTTTTT	CASSLDSWGELFF
TRBJ2-7	NA	NA	TRBV1	TGCACCAGCAGCCAAGAAACGGACCCGGGGGGGGCTACCTACGAGCAGTACTTC	CTSSQETDPGGATYEQYF
TRBJ2-3	NA	NA	TRBV19	TGTGCCAGTACCCCCGGAGGGGCAGATACGCAGTATTTT	CASTPGGADTQYF
TRBJ1-2	NA	NA	TRBV19	TGTGCCAGTAGTATGGTAGGGGGAAGTGGCTACACCTTC	CASSMVGGSGYTF
TRBJ2-3	NA	NA	TRBV27	TGTGCCAGCAGCCTGGATACGGGGGCGCAGTATTTT	CASSLDTGAQYF
TRBJ1-2	NA	NA	TRBV28	TGTGCCAGCAGTTTGAACCCCGCTAACTATGGCTACACCTTC	CASSLNPANYGYTF
TRBJ1-3	NA	NA	TRBV5-5	TGTGCCAGCAGCTTGGACCCCGATCGTGGAAACACCATATATTTT	CASSLDPDRGNTIYF
TRBJ2-7	NA	NA	TRBV6-5	TGTGCCAGCAGTACCGGGCCAGGCGGATACGAGCAGTACTTC	CASSTGPGGYEQYF
TRBJ2-1	NA	NA	TRBV9	TGTGCCAGCAGCCAGAACAGGTGGGGTGAGCAGTTCTTC	CASSQNRWGEQFF
TRBJ2-7	TRBD1	NA	TRBV11-3	TGTGCCAGCAGCCCCCCGGACAGGGTCGAGCAGTACTTC	CASSPPDRVEQYF
TRBJ2-5	TRBD1	NA	TRBV24-1	TGTGCCACCAGTGATACCGCCGGGGACAGCCAAGAGACCCAGTACTTC	CATSDTAGDSQETQYF
TRBJ1-4	NA	NA	TRBV5-6	TGTGCCAGCAGCTTGGCGGTTGCAACTAATGAAAAACTGTTTTTT	CASSLAVATNEKLFF
TRBJ2-1	NA	NA	TRBV14	TGTGCCAGCAGCCAAGATTGGAGGGGGAATGAGCAGTTCTTC	CASSQDWRGNEQFF
TRBJ2-7	NA	NA	TRBV19	TGTGCCAGTAGTGCGGACTATTCCTACGAGCAGTACTTC	CASSADYSYEQYF
TRBJ1-2	NA	NA	TRBV15	TGTGCCACCAGCAGAGATAGAACAGTCATCGAGGGCGTCTATGGCTACACCTTC	CATSRDRTVIEGVYGYTF
TRBJ1-5	NA	NA	TRBV27	TGTGCCAGCAAGCAGGCGGGAAGGGTTGATCAGCCCCAGCATTTT	CASKQAGRVDQPQHF
TRBJ2-1	NA	NA	TRBV21-1	TGTGCCAGCTGTACTTCGGGACAGGGAAAGAATGAGCAGTTCTTC	CASCTSGQGKNEQFF
TRBJ2-5	NA	once	TRBV24-1	TGTGCCACCAGTGATTTGGAACCCCAAGAGACCCAGTACTTC	CATSDLEPQETQYF
TRBJ1-1	NA	NA	TRBV19	TGTGCCAGTAGAAGGGGGGGCGCGAACACTGAAGCTTTCTTT	CASRRGGANTEAFF
TRBJ1-2	NA	few	TRBV6-5	TGTGCCAGCAGTTACTCGACCGCGAATGGCTACACCTTC	CASSYSTANGYTF
TRBJ1-2	NA	NA	TRBV12-3/TRBV12-4	TGTGCCAGCAGTTTGGGTCGGAACTATGGCTACACCTTC	CASSLGRNYGYTF
TRBJ2-7	NA	NA	TRBV18	TGTGCCAGCTCACCAATGGGCATACCCTACGAGCAGTACTTC	CASSPMGIPYEQYF
TRBJ1-2	TRBD1	NA	TRBV5-1	TGCGCCAGCAGCTACAAGGGACAGGGGAACTATGGCTACACCTTC	CASSYKGQGNYGYTF
TRBJ1-2	TRBD1	NA	TRBV27	TGTGCCAGCAACACAGGGGGCGGATTCTATGGCTACACCTTC	CASNTGGGFYGYTF
TRBJ2-7	NA	NA	TRBV7-2	TGTGCCAGCAGCTTTGGGGGAACGGCGACCTACGAGCAGTACTTC	CASSFGGTATYEQYF
TRBJ1-1	NA	NA	TRBV6-4	TGTGCCAGCAGTCCGGGTATGAACACTGAAGCTTTCTTT	CASSPGMNTEAFF
TRBJ2-2	NA	NA	TRBV6-6	TGTGCCAGCAGTTTTCCCGGGGGGAACACCGGGGAGCTGTTTTTT	CASSFPGGNTGELFF
TRBJ2-2	TRBD1	few	TRBV5-1	TGCGCCAGCAGCTTGGCCCCAGGACAGGGTGGGTCCGGGGAGCTGTTTTTT	CASSLAPGQGGSGELFF
TRBJ1-2	NA	NA	TRBV6-2/TRBV6-3	TGTGCCAGCAGATACTCAGGAGTTGCGAACTATGGCTACACCTTC	CASRYSGVANYGYTF
TRBJ1-1	TRBD1	NA	TRBV3-1/TRBV3-2	TGTGCCAGCAGCTTATTCTCCGGGACAGGGAACACTGAAGCTTTCTTT	CASSLFSGTGNTEAFF
TRBJ2-7	NA	NA	TRBV7-2	TGTGCCAGCAGCTTAGTAACACAGGGTTCCTACGAGCAGTACTTC	CASSLVTQGSYEQYF
TRBJ1-2	NA	NA	TRBV6-5	TGTGCCAGCAGTCTGGTGGGAAATGGCTACACCTTC	CASSLVGNGYTF
TRBJ1-1	TRBD1	NA	TRBV6-5	TGTGCCAGCAGGTGGGGACAGATGAACACTGAAGCTTTCTTT	CASRWGQMNTEAFF
TRBJ1-1	TRBD1	NA	TRBV2	TGTGCCAGCAGGGGGACAGGGAACACTGAAGCTTTCTTT	CASRGTGNTEAFF
TRBJ1-5	NA	NA	TRBV5-5	TGTGCCAGCAGCTTGGATTCGTCAGGCAATCAGCCCCAGCATTTT	CASSLDSSGNQPQHF
TRBJ1-5	NA	NA	TRBV19	TGTGCCAGTAGTATTCAGGGAATGTCTAGCCAGCCCCAGCATTTT	CASSIQGMSSQPQHF
TRBJ2-5	NA	NA	TRBV18	TGTGCCAGCTCACCCGAGGCAGGACAGAAAGAGACCCAGTACTTC	CASSPEAGQKETQYF
TRBJ1-6	TRBD1	NA	TRBV5-6	TGTGCCAGCAGCTTTTACGGACAGGGGAATTCACCCCTCCACTTT	CASSFYGQGNSPLHF
TRBJ1-1	NA	NA	TRBV19	TGTGCCAGTAAGACTATACAGGTGAACACTGAAGCTTTCTTT	CASKTIQVNTEAFF
TRBJ2-5	TRBD2	once	TRBV2	TGTGCCAGCATCCTACTGCGGGGGGGGTCAAAAGAGACCCAGTACTTC	CASILLRGGSKETQYF
TRBJ2-2	NA	NA	TRBV28	TGTGCCAGCAGTTTGTCCATAGGTTCCGGGGAGCTGTTTTTT	CASSLSIGSGELFF
TRBJ2-7	TRBD1	NA	TRBV2	TGTGCCAGCAGGCTCGACGGGACAGGGGGCTACGAGCAGTACTTC	CASRLDGTGGYEQYF
TRBJ1-2	NA	NA	TRBV7-3	TGTGCCAGCAGTTTAAGGGGCAGGGACTACTATGGCTACACCTTC	CASSLRGRDYYGYTF
TRBJ1-1	NA	NA	TRBV7-9	TGTGCCAGCAGCTTACTGCGGGGGACGAACACTGAAGCTTTCTTT	CASSLLRGTNTEAFF
TRBJ1-4	NA	NA	TRBV9	TGTGCCAGCAGCGTAAGGACAGATGAAAAACTGTTTTTT	CASSVRTDEKLFF
TRBJ2-7	NA	NA	TRBV4-3	TGCGCCAGCAGCCAAGATCGTGTAAGCTACGAGCAGTACTTC	CASSQDRVSYEQYF
TRBJ2-4	NA	NA	TRBV6-6	TGTGCCAGCAGAAAAGGAGATGCCATTCAGTACTTC	CASRKGDAIQYF
TRBJ1-2	TRBD1	NA	TRBV6-5	TGTGCCTTAAGGGGACAGCTTAACTATGGCTACACCTTC	CALRGQLNYGYTF
TRBJ1-2	NA	NA	TRBV4-3	TGCGCCAGCAGCCAAGGGGTTGATACTAACTATGGCTACACCTTC	CASSQGVDTNYGYTF
TRBJ1-6	NA	NA	TRBV7-3	TGTGCCAGCAGCTTAAAGGGGGATTCACCCCTCCACTTT	CASSLKGDSPLHF
TRBJ2-7	TRBD2	NA	TRBV2	TGTGCCAGCATGGGCGGGGGGACACTCCACGAGCAGTACTTC	CASMGGGTLHEQYF
TRBJ2-3	NA	NA	TRBV4-3	TGCGCCAGCAGCCAAGGGAGCGGCGGGTATGGCACAGATACGCAGTATTTT	CASSQGSGGYGTDTQYF
TRBJ2-1	NA	NA	TRBV6-5	TGTGCCAGCAGTTACAATGGCGGTTCCTACAATGAGCAGTTCTTC	CASSYNGGSYNEQFF
TRBJ1-1	NA	NA	TRBV6-6	TGTGCCAGCAGTTCTCTGGAAGCTTTCTTT	CASSSLEAFF
TRBJ2-2	NA	NA	TRBV14	TGTGCCAGCAGCCAAAGGCCCCTAACGAACACCGGGGAGCTGTTTTTT	CASSQRPLTNTGELFF
TRBJ1-1	NA	NA	TRBV5-1	TGCGCCAGCAGCTTGGGAGTCACTGAAGCTTTCTTT	CASSLGVTEAFF
TRBJ1-2	NA	medium-sized	TRBV5-1	TGCGCCAGCAGCCTACGGTCGACCGGGACTAACTATGGCTACACCTTC	CASSLRSTGTNYGYTF
TRBJ1-2	NA	NA	TRBV11-2	TGTGCCAGCAGCTCCATTTGGCCGGGCAGTAACTATGGCTACACCTTC	CASSSIWPGSNYGYTF